This TCR beta chain was recovered during a study of T-cell reconstitution after alpha-beta-depleted transplantation in children (dated by TCRdb to 2016 to 2018). Concerning the study at large: T-cell immune reconstitution after TCRalphabeta/CD19-depleted allogeneic hematopoietic cell transplantation in children was quantitatively tracked in the study by means of TCR repertoire profiling. Study-wide findings and limitations: In some patients, the high TCRbeta diversity seen at day 60 was put down to recipient T cells and intrathymic progenitors that had survived conditioning. About two months after transplant, the apparently early recovery of alphabetaT-cell counts reportedly depended on just several hundred clones that had expanded rapidly and came from non-depleted graft cells. Over subsequent months, a decline in hyperexpanded clone frequencies was noted, and after one year, T-cell counts and TCRbeta diversity were mostly ascribed to newly produced T cells.

The library was produced with PCR. Sequenced on an Illumina HiSeq 2500. To normalize quantification of the TCRbeta repertoire, the TCR libraries were built with molecular barcoding that relied on unique molecular identifiers. TCRdb cleaned the public reads at Q25 with fastp, built clones with MiXCR and kept in-frame beta chains. Each entry merges the rows of one CDR3 protein and shows their most common DNA and genes. For this sample the table gives a few hundred thousand distinct CDR3 sequences, of which 10% to 15% were detected only once. Together, the top ten hold around 2% of the sample. The treatment or condition label for this specimen denotes: allogeneic hematopoietic cell transplantation with graft depleted of TCRalphabeta T cells and CD19 B cells. The transplant recipients were children given TCRalphabeta/CD19-depleted allogeneic hematopoietic cell grafts. This clonotype has more than one count but fewer than ten. This clone's antigen is unknown. There are no base qualities to consult, and no much larger clone falls within one base.

The sequencing here drew on PBMCs, mostly from graft donor cells, taken 360 days after TCRalphabeta/CD19-depleted stem cell transplant. This clonotype originated in a male patient between 10 and 17 years old who had a stem cell transplant for acute myeloid leukemia, so the T cells may come from the graft donor.

The nucleotide sequence reads TGTGCCAGCAGCCTCATGACCGGGACTAGCGGCACAGATACGCAGTATTTT. This is translated as CASSLMTGTSGTDTQYF. The V gene is TRBV7-2 and the J gene is TRBJ2-3; TRBD2 aligns with 10 central bases. The germline V gene sets CDR1 to SGHTA and CDR2 to FQGNSA. V has 5 bases trimmed and J has 1 base trimmed; junction bases matching no gene number 9. The CDR3 measures 17 amino acids from cysteine to phenylalanine. The entry retains the CDR3 DNA only, 51 bases that are in frame from base 1.